The source of this T cell receptor beta chain is a study of breast tumors, draining lymph nodes, adjacent tissues. Study conclusions and caveats: That most tumor T cells come from lymph nodes remained unproven. Compared with basal-like, luminal-like tumors shared significantly more repertoire with nontumor tissue. Most tumor T cells seemingly derive from lymph node, then expand in tumor. Compared with lymph nodes, tumors were less diverse; compared with nontumor tissue, more.

Breast cancer patients provided tissue from their axillary draining lymph nodes. This clonotype was counted between two and nine times. No antigen is known for it. This could be a read error, since a much larger clone is one nucleotide away. This CDR3 region has 13 residues. CDR1 is SGHTS and CDR2 is YDEGEE in the germline V gene. TCRdb reprocessed the multiplex PCR reads via MiXCR and lists one record per CDR3 protein. The sample comprises 200,000 or so distinct CDR3 sequences, roughly 31% of which are singletons, and around 4.4% rests with the top ten. The TCR was taken from a female donor with breast cancer. Some clones in this sample may be carry-over from other donors' samples. The gene calls are TRBV5-8 and TRBJ1-5, with D hard to call. Sequenced material: axillary lymph node tissue. The CDR3, as DNA: TGTGCCAGCAGCTTACGAAGCACTCAGCCCCAGCATTTT. It yields the protein CASSLRSTQPQHF.